The rows below give T cell receptor beta chains drawn from one sample of a study of beta chain features in type 1 diabetes. Produced via immunoSEQ multiplex PCR; TCRdb's table is partial and in-frame only. The table lists hundreds of thousands of clones, around 15% of them singletons. The sample comprised naive CD4+ T cells from blood. The receptors derive from a man younger than 30 with type 1 diabetes. CDR3s include the opening cysteine and the closing phenylalanine or tryptophan. Fields, in order: V gene, clone size, D gene, J gene, CDR3 protein, CDR3 DNA. D genes are given only for firm matches. The size field is filled for only some rows; it gives once, few, many or a size class.

V gene: TRBV4-1
clone size: NA
D gene: NA
J gene: TRBJ2-1
CDR3 protein: CASSLDPGASSYNEQFF
CDR3 DNA: TGCGCCAGCAGCCTAGACCCGGGTGCAAGCTCCTACAATGAGCAGTTCTTC

V gene: TRBV7-2
clone size: NA
D gene: TRBD1
J gene: TRBJ1-1
CDR3 protein: CASSLVGQGATEAFF
CDR3 DNA: TGTGCCAGCAGCTTAGTTGGACAGGGGGCCACTGAAGCTTTCTTT

V gene: TRBV9
clone size: NA
D gene: NA
J gene: TRBJ2-3
CDR3 protein: CASSVGQAGDTQYF
CDR3 DNA: TGTGCCAGCAGCGTAGGTCAGGCTGGAGATACGCAGTATTTT

V gene: TRBV7-3
clone size: few
D gene: NA
J gene: TRBJ2-4
CDR3 protein: CASSFGDRKNIQYF
CDR3 DNA: TGTGCCAGCAGCTTTGGCGACAGGAAAAACATTCAGTACTTC

V gene: TRBV7-2
clone size: NA
D gene: TRBD2
J gene: TRBJ2-3
CDR3 protein: CASRLAGETDTQYF
CDR3 DNA: TGTGCCAGCAGACTAGCGGGAGAGACAGATACGCAGTATTTT

V gene: TRBV4-2
clone size: few
D gene: TRBD2
J gene: TRBJ2-5
CDR3 protein: CASSLNKASGQETQYF
CDR3 DNA: TGTGCCAGCAGCCTAAACAAGGCTAGCGGCCAAGAGACCCAGTACTTC

V gene: TRBV29-1
clone size: NA
D gene: NA
J gene: TRBJ2-7
CDR3 protein: CSYSTGYHEQYF
CDR3 DNA: TGCAGCTACTCCACAGGGTACCACGAGCAGTACTTC

V gene: TRBV7-3
clone size: few
D gene: NA
J gene: TRBJ2-2
CDR3 protein: CASSFSAVANTGELFF
CDR3 DNA: TGTGCCAGCAGCTTTTCAGCGGTGGCGAACACCGGGGAGCTGTTTTTT

V gene: TRBV28
clone size: NA
D gene: NA
J gene: TRBJ1-5
CDR3 protein: CASSLVGGYGNQPQHF
CDR3 DNA: TGTGCCAGCAGCCTCGTTGGGGGGTATGGGAATCAGCCCCAGCATTTT

V gene: TRBV9
clone size: few
D gene: NA
J gene: TRBJ2-3
CDR3 protein: CASSPLGDTQYF
CDR3 DNA: TGTGCCAGCAGCCCCTTGGGGGATACGCAGTATTTT

V gene: TRBV10-3
clone size: few
D gene: NA
J gene: TRBJ1-5
CDR3 protein: CATTTDSGNQPQHF
CDR3 DNA: TGTGCCACCACAACTGACAGTGGCAATCAGCCCCAGCATTTT

V gene: TRBV2
clone size: NA
D gene: NA
J gene: TRBJ1-1
CDR3 protein: CASSVGMNTEAFF
CDR3 DNA: TGTGCCAGCAGTGTCGGTATGAACACTGAAGCTTTCTTT

V gene: TRBV28
clone size: few
D gene: NA
J gene: TRBJ2-2
CDR3 protein: CASSLGNGRELFF
CDR3 DNA: TGTGCCAGCAGTTTGGGGAACGGGCGGGAGCTGTTTTTT

V gene: TRBV7-2
clone size: few
D gene: NA
J gene: TRBJ2-1
CDR3 protein: CASSLSLGNEQFF
CDR3 DNA: TGTGCCAGCAGCTTGTCGTTAGGCAATGAGCAGTTCTTC

V gene: TRBV30
clone size: few
D gene: NA
J gene: TRBJ1-5
CDR3 protein: CAWSRVVQGQPQHF
CDR3 DNA: TGTGCCTGGAGCCGAGTAGTACAGGGTCAGCCCCAGCATTTT

V gene: TRBV6-6
clone size: few
D gene: TRBD1
J gene: TRBJ1-5
CDR3 protein: CASSTGGEPQHF
CDR3 DNA: TGTGCCAGCAGCACAGGGGGCGAGCCCCAGCATTTT

V gene: TRBV2
clone size: NA
D gene: NA
J gene: TRBJ2-1
CDR3 protein: CASSSYRTVGDEQFF
CDR3 DNA: TGTGCCAGCAGTAGCTACAGGACAGTCGGGGATGAGCAGTTCTTC

V gene: TRBV28
clone size: few
D gene: NA
J gene: TRBJ2-5
CDR3 protein: CASSFDSQETQYF
CDR3 DNA: TGTGCCAGCAGTTTTGACAGCCAAGAGACCCAGTACTTC

V gene: TRBV4-1
clone size: NA
D gene: TRBD1
J gene: TRBJ2-5
CDR3 protein: CASSQDSPGGETQYF
CDR3 DNA: TGCGCCAGCAGCCAAGATTCCCCAGGGGGAGAGACCCAGTACTTC

V gene: TRBV7-2
clone size: few
D gene: TRBD1
J gene: TRBJ2-5
CDR3 protein: CASSGRDRARETQYF
CDR3 DNA: TGTGCCAGCAGCGGGAGGGACAGGGCACGAGAGACCCAGTACTTC

V gene: TRBV15
clone size: few
D gene: NA
J gene: TRBJ2-7
CDR3 protein: CATSREGEGGLGEQYF
CDR3 DNA: TGTGCCACCAGCAGAGAAGGTGAGGGGGGCCTAGGCGAGCAGTACTTC

V gene: TRBV7-9
clone size: NA
D gene: NA
J gene: TRBJ2-7
CDR3 protein: CASSLNSYEQYF
CDR3 DNA: TGTGCCAGCAGCTTAAACTCCTACGAGCAGTACTTC

V gene: TRBV13
clone size: few
D gene: NA
J gene: TRBJ2-3
CDR3 protein: CASSSPGGSTDTQYF
CDR3 DNA: TGTGCCAGCAGTTCTCCCGGCGGTAGCACAGATACGCAGTATTTT

V gene: TRBV30
clone size: NA
D gene: TRBD1
J gene: TRBJ2-3
CDR3 protein: CAWSAGTGVPDTQYF
CDR3 DNA: TGTGCCTGGAGTGCCGGGACAGGGGTTCCAGATACGCAGTATTTT

V gene: TRBV7-7
clone size: few
D gene: NA
J gene: TRBJ2-5
CDR3 protein: CASSFQDPGAQYF
CDR3 DNA: TGTGCTAGCAGCTTTCAGGACCCGGGGGCCCAGTACTTC

V gene: TRBV4-3
clone size: NA
D gene: NA
J gene: TRBJ2-4
CDR3 protein: CASSQRGIAKNIQYF
CDR3 DNA: TGCGCCAGCAGCCAACGTGGGATAGCCAAAAACATTCAGTACTTC

V gene: TRBV10-3
clone size: NA
D gene: NA
J gene: TRBJ1-2
CDR3 protein: CAISESEDYGYTF
CDR3 DNA: TGTGCCATCAGTGAGTCCGAAGACTATGGCTACACCTTC

V gene: TRBV27
clone size: NA
D gene: NA
J gene: TRBJ1-6
CDR3 protein: CASSLGSGARGSPLHF
CDR3 DNA: TGTGCCAGCAGCCTTGGCTCGGGGGCGCGGGGTTCACCCCTCCACTTT

V gene: TRBV7-2
clone size: few
D gene: TRBD1
J gene: TRBJ2-3
CDR3 protein: CASSLDGRGTDTQYF
CDR3 DNA: TGTGCCAGCAGCTTAGACGGCAGGGGGACAGATACGCAGTATTTT